This T cell receptor (beta chain) was sequenced in a study of T-cell memory formation after mild COVID-19. Study outcomes and limitations: CD8+ contracting clones occupied EMRA, while CD4+ ones occupied mainly CM and EM.

This clonotype occurred many times. What it recognizes is unknown. TCRdb re-derived calls from the 5' RACE reads in MiXCR, one entry per CDR3 protein. The sample yields approximately 150,000 distinct CDR3 sequences, around 5.8% seen once. Germline assignment: CDR1 LNHNV and CDR2 YYDKDF (reference sequence). The length of the CDR3 is 16 residues. Losses at the gene ends were 1 base for V and 5 bases for J; bases not matched to a gene: 5. The rearrangement links TRBV15 to TRBJ2-1; 10 bases align to TRBD2. The source is an adult woman who had mild COVID-19 (a few samples of this study predate the infection). Cell type and time point are not known. Sequencing was carried out using PBMCs or a T cell subset sorted from them (not recorded which). The CDR3 sequence: CATSRVLSGGNNEQFF. The DNA of the CDR3 is TGTGCCACCAGCAGAGTTCTTAGCGGGGGGAACAATGAGCAGTTCTTC.